This passage covers 27 T cell receptor beta chains from one sample sequenced in a study of control samples from healthy donors and cancer patients (dated by TCRdb to between 2020 and 2021). The receptor library was made with the immunoSEQ multiplex PCR assay. TCRdb stores this immuneACCESS table with in-frame sequences only. Part of the clones is absent; in the studies checked, under half of the shortfall reflects unresolved V genes, and no reason is known for the rest. Present in this sample are around 130,000 clones, over 85% of which were seen just once. The top ten hold about 3.6% of the sample. Material for sequencing was blood. The receptor source for this set is a man aged 25-45 years in good health.

The chain combines TRBV19 with TRBJ1-5; D unclear. Deletions cut 2 bases from V and 3 bases from J, with 8 bases between. CDR3 length: 14 amino acids. CDR1 and CDR2 (germline): LNHDA, SQIVND (reference sequence). CDR3 sequence reads: CASSIKVYNQPQHF. Here the CDR3 DNA reads TGTGCCAGTAGTATAAAGGTTTACAATCAGCCCCAGCATTTT.

The chain joins TRBV6-2 or TRBV6-3 to TRBJ1-6, with D perhaps TRBD1 (6 bases). Trimming left V 5 bases short and J 0 bases short, with 8 bases between. The CDR3 is 15 residues long. The germline V gene has CDR1 MNHEY and CDR2 SVGEGT. CDR3 DNA sequence: TGTGCCAGCAGTCAGGGGAGCTCCTATAATTCACCCCTCCACTTT. This gives the protein CASSQGSSYNSPLHF.

CDR3 DNA: TGTGCCAGCAGCTTCTCAGGAGGACGGCAAGAGACCCAGTACTTC. Protein sequence: CASSFSGGRQETQYF. The chain employs TRBV5-6 and TRBJ2-5; TRBD2 is a possible D gene (5 bases). CDR1 and CDR2 from the germline V gene are SGHDT and YYEEEE. The V gene lost 2 bases and the J gene lost 2 bases, with 13 bases spanning the gap. CDR3 length: 15 residues.

To note about this clone: One junction end disagrees with the germline gene, perhaps due to a read error. The CDR3 spells CASSGVTRGSHSPLHF. The DNA for the CDR3 is TGCGCCAGTAGTGGGGTGACCAGGGGGTCCCATTCACCCCTCCACTTT. This chain connects TRBV10-1 to TRBJ1-6; 7 bases fit TRBD1. The length of the CDR3 is 16 residues. The V gene's germline CDR1 is WNHNN and CDR2 SYGVQD (reference sequence).

The chain couples TRBV24-1 to TRBJ1-4; a weak D match, TRBD1 (5 bases). V was shortened by 2 bases and J by 8 bases, with 14 bases between the two germline ends. Germline V gives CDR1 KGHDR, CDR2 SFDVKD. The CDR3 contains 15 residues. The CDR3 sequence is CATSDSGPRGEKLFF. The CDR3 DNA follows: TGTGCCACCAGTGATTCAGGGCCGCGAGGGGAAAAACTGTTTTTT.

The V and J genes are TRBV27 and TRBJ1-4; 7 bases are a match to TRBD1. There are 15 residues in the CDR3. Germline CDR1 is MNHEY and CDR2 is SMNVEV (reference sequence). Trimming at V came to 8 bases and at J to 7 bases, leaving 13 bases not matched to a gene. Here the CDR3 DNA reads TGTGCCAGCCGGCGCGCGACAGGGTTCGGTGAAAAACTGTTTTTT. Encoded protein: CASRRATGFGEKLFF. The full variable domain, completed using reference TRBV27 and TRBJ1-4, is EAQVTQNPRYLITVTGKKLTVTCSQNMNHEYMSWYRQDPGLGLRQIYYSMNVEVTDKGDVPEGYKVSRKEKRNFPLILESPSPNQTSLYFCASRRATGFGEKLFFGSGTQLSVL.

The gene calls are TRBV7-2 and TRBJ1-5; D not certain. V shed 5 bases and J shed 4 bases, with 9 bases lying between them. Germline CDR1 and CDR2: SGHTA and FQGNSA. This CDR3 is 13 amino acids long. CDR3 DNA sequence: TGTGCCAGCAGCACCTGGTTTAATCAGCCCCAGCATTTT. This codes for CASSTWFNQPQHF.

J is TRBJ2-5 and V is TRBV6-2 or TRBV6-3, with D unclear. The CDR3 sequence is 11 residues long. Per the germline V gene, CDR1 is MNHEY and CDR2 is SVGEGT. V lost 5 bases to trimming and J lost 5 bases, with 6 bases between them. CDR3 residues: CASSPRETQYF. The CDR3 bases are TGTGCCAGCAGTCCCCGGGAGACCCAGTACTTC.

The chain links TRBV4-2 to TRBJ2-5; the D gene could be TRBD1 or TRBD2 (5 bases each). The CDR3 sequence is 15 residues long. Trimming stripped 1 base from V and 5 bases from J, with 14 bases between. The germline gives CDR1 LGHNA, CDR2 YNFKEQ. The CDR3 loop reads CASSQGGTGPETQYF. CDR3 DNA sequence: TGTGCCAGCAGCCAAGGAGGGACGGGGCCTGAGACCCAGTACTTC.

The chain links TRBV27 to TRBJ2-7; D call uncertain. CDR1 MNHEY and CDR2 SMNVEV come from the germline V gene (reference sequence). This CDR3 is built from 13 residues. V gave up 3 bases and J gave up 2 bases, with 8 bases separating them. CDR3 in DNA: TGTGCCAGCAGTTTGAGAGGACCCTACGAGCAGTACTTC. As protein: CASSLRGPYEQYF.

The chain uses TRBV19 and TRBJ1-4; D call uncertain. The CDR3 sequence is 14 residues long. Trimming cost V 3 bases and J 7 bases, with 12 bases left between them. CDR1 and CDR2 (germline): LNHDA, SQIVND (reference sequence). The CDR3 nucleotides read TGTGCCAGTAGTATCCGCGGGGATCGTGAAAAACTGTTTTTT. Its protein is CASSIRGDREKLFF.

The chain has TRBV5-4 and TRBJ2-2; D remains unclear. Trimming removed 0 bases at V and 0 bases at J, with 6 bases between. The germline CDR1 and CDR2 sequences are SGHNT and YYREEE (reference sequence). CDR3 length equals 15 residues. In DNA, the CDR3 is TGTGCCAGCAGCTTGGGGCGAGCGAACACCGGGGAGCTGTTTTTT. Its translation: CASSLGRANTGELFF. Full variable domain (remainder filled in from reference TRBV5-4 and TRBJ2-2): ETGVTQSPTHLIKTRGQQVTLRCSSQSGHNTVSWYQQALGQGPQFIFQYYREEENGRGNFPPRFSGLQFPNYSSELNVNALELDDSALYLCASSLGRANTGELFFGEGSRLTVL.

The V and J genes are TRBV28 and TRBJ2-3, with 8 bases matching TRBD2. CDR3 size: 14 residues. Germline V lookup: CDR1 MDHEN, CDR2 SYDVKM. V was clipped by 4 bases and J by 0 bases; unmatched bases: 0. The CDR3 protein is CASSSSGSTDTQYF. In DNA, the CDR3 is TGTGCCAGCAGTTCTAGCGGGAGCACAGATACGCAGTATTTT.

This sequence joins TRBV6-5 and TRBJ2-2, with a weak D call TRBD2 (6 bases). The CDR3 extends over 15 amino acids. CDR1 is MNHEY and CDR2 is SVGAGI in the germline V gene. The V end lost 5 bases, the J end lost 1 base, and 11 bases lay between the germline ends. CDR3 DNA sequence: TGTGCCAGCAGTCCTAGAGCGGGGAACACCGGGGAGCTGTTTTTT. It yields the protein CASSPRAGNTGELFF.

The genes are TRBV3-1 (or the pseudogene TRBV3-2) and TRBJ1-6; 7 bases align to TRBD1. Germline trimming cut 3 bases from V and 0 bases from J; bases unmatched to any gene: 8. CDR1 and CDR2 from the germline V gene are LGHDT and YNNKEL (reference sequence). This CDR3 is built from 18 residues. Here the CDR3 DNA reads TGTGCCAGCAGCCAGGCCGCAGGGGGGAGCTCCTATAATTCACCCCTCCACTTT. This sequence encodes CASSQAAGGSSYNSPLHF.

The chain links TRBV3-1 (or the pseudogene TRBV3-2) to TRBJ1-6; the match to TRBD1 covers 9 bases. The CDR3 runs to 15 residues. J lost 9 bases, V lost 4 bases, and 7 bases had no gene match. CDR1 is LGHDT, CDR2 YNNKEL, per germline (reference sequence). CDR3 coding DNA: TGTGCCAGCAGCCTACTACAGGGGGCAGGTTCACCCCTCCACTTT. Translating it yields CASSLLQGAGSPLHF.

This rearrangement joins TRBV6-4 to TRBJ1-2; a possible D gene is TRBD1 (5 bases). V lost 2 bases to trimming and J lost 4 bases, with 5 bases between them. Germline V CDR1 and CDR2: MRHNA, SNTAGT. CDR3 length: 12 residues. The CDR3: CASSDRGYGYTF. CDR3 sequence (DNA): TGTGCCAGCAGTGACAGGGGCTATGGCTACACCTTC.

V is TRBV28 and J is TRBJ2-7; D is unclear. The germline CDR1 and CDR2 sequences are MDHEN and SYDVKM. The ends were cut back, 3 bases at V and 6 bases at J, with 9 bases in the middle. The CDR3 contains 12 residues. This CDR3 reads CASSLAKGEQYF. The CDR3 DNA is TGTGCCAGCAGTTTGGCAAAGGGCGAGCAGTACTTC.

The gene calls are TRBV15 and TRBJ2-1; 9 nucleotides align to TRBD2. The V and J ends lost 11 bases and 4 bases, in that order; junction bases with no gene match: 12. Germline V gives CDR1 LNHNV, CDR2 YYDKDF (reference sequence). The CDR3 runs to 15 residues. The CDR3 is CACAQGAGGYNEQFF. CDR3 nucleotides: TGTGCCTGCGCCCAAGGGGCGGGGGGGTACAATGAGCAGTTCTTC. Full variable domain (rest looked up from reference TRBV15 and TRBJ2-1): DAMVIQNPRYQVTQFGKPVTLSCSQTLNHNVMYWYQQKSSQAPKLLFHYYDKDFNNEADTPDNFQSRRPNTSFCFLDIRSPGLGDTAMYLCACAQGAGGYNEQFFGPGTRLTVL.

The rearrangement joins TRBV7-9 to TRBJ2-6, with TRBD1 identical over 7 bases. The CDR3 has 18 residues. Germline-derived CDR1 and CDR2 are SEHNR and FQNEAQ (reference sequence). V dropped 5 bases and J dropped 0; count of bases not matched to a gene: 10. For the CDR3, the DNA is TGTGCCAGCAGCCACCGGCCGGACAGGAGCTCTGGGGCCAACGTCCTGACTTTC. Translation: CASSHRPDRSSGANVLTF.

The sample holds one count of this clone. V is TRBV18 and J is TRBJ1-2, with D maybe TRBD1 (5 bases). CDR1 KGHSH and CDR2 LQKENI come from the germline V gene. CDR3 length: 18 residues. V was shortened by 3 bases and J by 2 bases, with 22 bases between the two germline ends. The DNA of the CDR3 is TGTGCCAGCTCACCCTACAGGAAGGGGCCCAGCGAAAACTATGGCTACACCTTC. It specifies CASSPYRKGPSENYGYTF.

As for this clone: This sample also contains other DNA sequences that code for the same CDR3. V and J are TRBV9 and TRBJ1-2; 7 bases match TRBD1. V shed 3 bases, J shed 4 bases, and the junction held 3 bases outside the gene matches. Germline CDR1 and CDR2: SGDLS and YYNGEE. The CDR3 is made up of 13 amino acids. CDR3 sequence (DNA): TGTGCCAGCAGCGCCGGACAGGTCTATGGCTACACCTTC. Its translation is CASSAGQVYGYTF.

The chain has TRBV19 and TRBJ1-1; no reliable D call. The CDR3 is made up of 13 amino acids. The V end lost 1 base, the J end lost 11 bases, and 14 bases lay between the germline ends. Germline V gene data show CDR1 as LNHDA and CDR2 as SQIVND (reference sequence). This chain's CDR3 is CASSIGGRSLAFF. The CDR3 region has the DNA TGTGCCAGTAGTATAGGAGGGAGGTCTTTGGCTTTCTTT.

The chain links TRBV11-2 to TRBJ1-6, with 9 bases that match TRBD1. Germline V gene data show CDR1 as SGHAT and CDR2 as FQNNGV. This CDR3 is 15 amino acids long. V gave up 7 bases and J gave up 7 bases; unmatched junction bases: 8. CDR3 residues: CASTTPGTGNSPLHF. Here the CDR3 DNA reads TGTGCCAGCACCACACCCGGGACAGGGAATTCACCCCTCCACTTT.

The rearrangement joins TRBV6-2 or TRBV6-3 to TRBJ2-2; 8 bases map to TRBD2. The germline V gene has CDR1 MNHEY and CDR2 SVGEGT. CDR3 length: 18 residues. Unmatched junction bases numbered 12, after V lost 0 bases and J lost 6 bases. DNA of the CDR3: TGTGCCAGCAGTTACTCGAGCCTAGCGGGTCGGGCGGCCGGGGAGCTGTTTTTT. It codes for CASSYSSLAGRAAGELFF.

The chain recombines TRBV7-9 with TRBJ2-5; the D is unclear. Trimming pared 5 bases from V and 5 bases from J, leaving 12 bases between. CDR1 is SEHNR and CDR2 is FQNEAQ in the germline V gene (reference sequence). This CDR3 has 13 residues. The CDR3 here is CASSPNERETQYF. The CDR3 DNA reads as TGTGCCAGCAGCCCTAACGAGAGGGAGACCCAGTACTTC.

The V gene is TRBV7-8, the J gene TRBJ2-3; D may be TRBD2 (7 bases). In germline, CDR1 is SGHVS, CDR2 FQNEAQ. This CDR3 has 16 residues. V was clipped by 2 bases and J by 0 bases, with 12 bases between them. The CDR3 DNA sequence: TGTGCCAGCAGCTTAATGGCGGGGGCTAGCACAGATACGCAGTATTTT. Translation gives CASSLMAGASTDTQYF.